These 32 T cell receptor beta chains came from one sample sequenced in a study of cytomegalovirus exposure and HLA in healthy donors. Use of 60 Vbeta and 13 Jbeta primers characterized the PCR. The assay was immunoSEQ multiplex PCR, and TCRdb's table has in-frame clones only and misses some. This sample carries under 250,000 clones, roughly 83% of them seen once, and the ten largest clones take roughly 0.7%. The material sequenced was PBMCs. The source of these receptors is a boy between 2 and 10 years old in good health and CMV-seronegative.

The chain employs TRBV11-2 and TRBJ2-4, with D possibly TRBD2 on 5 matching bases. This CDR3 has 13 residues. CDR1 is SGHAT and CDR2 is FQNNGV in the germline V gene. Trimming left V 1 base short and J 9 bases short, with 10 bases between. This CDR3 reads CASSLGGNGIQYF. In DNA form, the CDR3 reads TGTGCCAGCAGCTTAGGAGGGAACGGCATTCAGTACTTC.

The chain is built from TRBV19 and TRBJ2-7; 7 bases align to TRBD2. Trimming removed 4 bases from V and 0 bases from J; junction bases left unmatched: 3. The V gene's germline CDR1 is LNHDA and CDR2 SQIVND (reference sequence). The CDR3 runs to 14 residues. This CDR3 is CASSTSGISYEQYF. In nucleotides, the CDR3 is TGTGCCAGTAGTACTAGCGGAATCTCCTACGAGCAGTACTTC.

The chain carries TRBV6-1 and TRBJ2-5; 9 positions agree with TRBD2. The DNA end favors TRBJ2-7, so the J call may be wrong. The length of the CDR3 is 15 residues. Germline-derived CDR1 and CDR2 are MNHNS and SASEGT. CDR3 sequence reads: CACWREGLYSYEQYF. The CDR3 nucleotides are TGTGCCTGTTGGCGGGAGGGCCTTTACTCCTACGAGCAGTACTTC.

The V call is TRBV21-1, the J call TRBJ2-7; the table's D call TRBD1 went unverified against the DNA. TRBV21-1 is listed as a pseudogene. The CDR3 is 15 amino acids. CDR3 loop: CASSSDGTGVAEQYF. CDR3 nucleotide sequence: TGTGCCAGCAGCTCGGACGGGACAGGGGTTGCCGAGCAGTACTTC.

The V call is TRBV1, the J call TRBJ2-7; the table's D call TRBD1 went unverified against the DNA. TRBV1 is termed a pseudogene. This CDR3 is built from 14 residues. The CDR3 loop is CTSSPTDRGYEQYF. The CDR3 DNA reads TGCACCAGCAGCCCTACGGACAGGGGATACGAGCAGTACTTC.

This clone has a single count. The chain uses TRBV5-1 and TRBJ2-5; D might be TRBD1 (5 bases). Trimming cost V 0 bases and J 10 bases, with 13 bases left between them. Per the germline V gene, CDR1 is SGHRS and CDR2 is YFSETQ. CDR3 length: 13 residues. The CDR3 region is CASSLDVEQVQYF. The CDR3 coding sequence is TGCGCCAGCAGCTTGGACGTGGAACAGGTCCAGTACTTC.

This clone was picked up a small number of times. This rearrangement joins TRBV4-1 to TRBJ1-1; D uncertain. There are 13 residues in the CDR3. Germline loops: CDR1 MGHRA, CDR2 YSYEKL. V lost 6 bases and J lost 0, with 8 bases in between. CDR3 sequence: CASRPTLNTEAFF. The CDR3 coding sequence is TGCGCCAGCAGGCCTACCCTGAACACTGAAGCTTTCTTT.

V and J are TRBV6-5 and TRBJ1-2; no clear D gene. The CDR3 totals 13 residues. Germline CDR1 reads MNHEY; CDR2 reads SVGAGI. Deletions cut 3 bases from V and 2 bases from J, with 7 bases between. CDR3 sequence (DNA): TGTGCCAGCAGTTATACAAGAAACTATGGCTACACCTTC. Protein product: CASSYTRNYGYTF.

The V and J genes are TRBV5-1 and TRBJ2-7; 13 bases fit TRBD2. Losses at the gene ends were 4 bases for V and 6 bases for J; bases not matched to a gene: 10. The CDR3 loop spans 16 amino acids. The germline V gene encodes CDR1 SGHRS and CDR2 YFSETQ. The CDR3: CASSPGLAGDGVEQYF. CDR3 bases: TGCGCCAGCAGCCCCGGACTAGCGGGGGACGGGGTCGAGCAGTACTTC. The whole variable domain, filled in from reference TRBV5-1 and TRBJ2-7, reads KAGVTQTPRYLIKTRGQQVTLSCSPISGHRSVSWYQQTPGQGLQFLFEYFSETQRNKGNFPGRFSGRQFSNSRSEMNVSTLELGDSALYLCASSPGLAGDGVEQYFGPGTRLTVT.

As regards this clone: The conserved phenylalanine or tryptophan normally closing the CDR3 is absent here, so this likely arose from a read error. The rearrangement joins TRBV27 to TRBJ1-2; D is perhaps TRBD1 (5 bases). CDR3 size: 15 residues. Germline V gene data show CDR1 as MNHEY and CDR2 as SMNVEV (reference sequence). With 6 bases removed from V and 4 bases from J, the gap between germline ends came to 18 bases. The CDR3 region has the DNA TGTGCCAGCAGCTCTATTGGGGCCAAGGTCTATGGCTACACCCTC. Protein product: CASSSIGAKVYGYTL.

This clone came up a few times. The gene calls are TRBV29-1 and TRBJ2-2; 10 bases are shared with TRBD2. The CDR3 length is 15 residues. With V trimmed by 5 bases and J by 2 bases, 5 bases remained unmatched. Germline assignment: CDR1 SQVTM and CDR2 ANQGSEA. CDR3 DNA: TGCAGCGTTCCCTCTAGCGGGAGTAACACCGGGGAGCTGTTTTTT. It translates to CSVPSSGSNTGELFF.

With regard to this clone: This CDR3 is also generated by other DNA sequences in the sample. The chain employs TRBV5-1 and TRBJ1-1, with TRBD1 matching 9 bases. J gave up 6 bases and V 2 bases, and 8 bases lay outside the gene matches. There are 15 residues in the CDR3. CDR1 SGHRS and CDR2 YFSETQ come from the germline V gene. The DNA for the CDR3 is TGCGCCAGCAGCTTTGCGGGACAGGGCTTCTCTGAAGCTTTCTTT. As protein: CASSFAGQGFSEAFF.

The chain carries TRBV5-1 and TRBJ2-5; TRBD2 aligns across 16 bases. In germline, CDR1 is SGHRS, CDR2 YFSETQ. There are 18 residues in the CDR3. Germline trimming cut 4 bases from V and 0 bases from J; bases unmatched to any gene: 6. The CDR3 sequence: CASSISGTSGGDQETQYF. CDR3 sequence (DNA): TGCGCCAGCAGCATCTCCGGGACTAGCGGGGGGGACCAAGAGACCCAGTACTTC. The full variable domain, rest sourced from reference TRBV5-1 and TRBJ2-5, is KAGVTQTPRYLIKTRGQQVTLSCSPISGHRSVSWYQQTPGQGLQFLFEYFSETQRNKGNFPGRFSGRQFSNSRSEMNVSTLELGDSALYLCASSISGTSGGDQETQYFGPGTRLLVL.

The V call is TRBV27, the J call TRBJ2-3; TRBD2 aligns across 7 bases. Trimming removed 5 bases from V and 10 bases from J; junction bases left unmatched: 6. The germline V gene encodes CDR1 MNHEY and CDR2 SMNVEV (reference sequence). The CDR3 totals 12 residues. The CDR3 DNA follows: TGTGCCAGCAGTCCCGGCGGGGGTCCGCAGTATTTT. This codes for CASSPGGGPQYF.

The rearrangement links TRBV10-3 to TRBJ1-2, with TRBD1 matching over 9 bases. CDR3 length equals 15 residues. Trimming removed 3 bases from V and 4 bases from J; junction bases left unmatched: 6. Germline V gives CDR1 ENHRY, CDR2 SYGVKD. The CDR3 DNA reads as TGTGCCATCAGTGACCCGAGGACAGGGGCCTATGGCTACACCTTC. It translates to CAISDPRTGAYGYTF.

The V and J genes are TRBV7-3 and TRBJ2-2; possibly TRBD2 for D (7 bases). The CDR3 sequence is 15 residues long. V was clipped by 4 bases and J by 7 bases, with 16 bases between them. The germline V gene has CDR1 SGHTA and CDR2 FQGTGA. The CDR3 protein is CASSSRMGGRGELFF. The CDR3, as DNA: TGTGCCAGCAGCTCCCGGATGGGGGGGCGCGGGGAGCTGTTTTTT.

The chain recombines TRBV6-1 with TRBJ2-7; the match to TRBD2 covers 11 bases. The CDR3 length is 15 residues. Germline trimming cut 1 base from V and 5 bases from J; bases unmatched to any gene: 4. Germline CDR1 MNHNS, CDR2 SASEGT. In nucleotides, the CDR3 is TGTGCCAGCAGTGAAGTAGCGGGAGGGCCCCACGAGCAGTACTTC. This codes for CASSEVAGGPHEQYF.

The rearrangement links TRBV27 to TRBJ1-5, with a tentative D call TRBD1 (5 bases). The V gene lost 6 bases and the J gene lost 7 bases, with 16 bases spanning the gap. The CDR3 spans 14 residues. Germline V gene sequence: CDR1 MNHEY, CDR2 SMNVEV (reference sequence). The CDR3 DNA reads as TGTGCCAGCAGCTCACCTGGGGGGGTCCAGCCCCAGCATTTT. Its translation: CASSSPGGVQPQHF.

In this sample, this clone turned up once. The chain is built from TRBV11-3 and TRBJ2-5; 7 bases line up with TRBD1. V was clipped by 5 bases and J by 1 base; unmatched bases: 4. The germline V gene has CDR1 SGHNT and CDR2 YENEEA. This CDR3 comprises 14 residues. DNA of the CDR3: TGTGCCAGCAGCCCCCGGGACAGCCAAGAGACCCAGTACTTC. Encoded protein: CASSPRDSQETQYF.

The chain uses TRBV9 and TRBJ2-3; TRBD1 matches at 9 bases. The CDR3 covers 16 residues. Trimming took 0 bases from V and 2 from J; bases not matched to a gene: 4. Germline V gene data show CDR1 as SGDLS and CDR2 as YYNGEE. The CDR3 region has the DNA TGTGCCAGCAGCGTAGCACAGGGGGCTCCCACAGATACGCAGTATTTT. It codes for CASSVAQGAPTDTQYF.

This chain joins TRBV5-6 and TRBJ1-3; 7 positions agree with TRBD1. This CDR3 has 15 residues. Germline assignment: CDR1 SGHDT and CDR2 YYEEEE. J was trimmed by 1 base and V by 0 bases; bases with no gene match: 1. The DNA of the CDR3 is TGTGCCAGCAGCTTGGACAGGGGATCTGGAAACACCATATATTTT. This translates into CASSLDRGSGNTIYF.

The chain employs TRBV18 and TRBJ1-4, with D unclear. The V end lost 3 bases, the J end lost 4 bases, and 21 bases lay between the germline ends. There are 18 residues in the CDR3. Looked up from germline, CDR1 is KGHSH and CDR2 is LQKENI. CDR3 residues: CASSPVGRREIYNEKLFF. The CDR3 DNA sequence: TGTGCCAGCTCACCGGTTGGGAGGCGGGAGATCTATAATGAAAAACTGTTTTTT.

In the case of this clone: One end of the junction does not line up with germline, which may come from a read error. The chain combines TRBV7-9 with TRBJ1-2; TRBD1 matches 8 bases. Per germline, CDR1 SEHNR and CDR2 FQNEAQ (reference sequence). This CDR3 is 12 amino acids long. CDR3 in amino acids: CSSSPDRGPTAF. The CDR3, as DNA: TGTTCCAGCAGCCCAGACAGGGGACCCACCGCCTTC.

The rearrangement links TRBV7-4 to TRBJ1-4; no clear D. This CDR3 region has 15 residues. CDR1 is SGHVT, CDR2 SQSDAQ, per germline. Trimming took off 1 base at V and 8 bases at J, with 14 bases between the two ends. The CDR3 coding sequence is TGTGCCAGCAGCTTAGTTGGCCCCGGAGAAGAAAAACTGTTTTTT. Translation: CASSLVGPGEEKLFF.

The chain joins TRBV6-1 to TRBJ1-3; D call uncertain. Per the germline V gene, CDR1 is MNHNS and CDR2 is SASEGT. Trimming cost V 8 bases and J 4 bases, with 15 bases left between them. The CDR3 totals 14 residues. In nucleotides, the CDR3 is TGTGCCAGCCGAGAGAGTGGTAACGGAAACACCATATATTTT. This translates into CASRESGNGNTIYF.

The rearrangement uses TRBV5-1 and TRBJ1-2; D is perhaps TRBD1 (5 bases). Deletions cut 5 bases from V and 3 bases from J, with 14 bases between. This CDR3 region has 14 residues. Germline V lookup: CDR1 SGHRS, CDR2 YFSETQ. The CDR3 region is CASSSGGGDYGYTF. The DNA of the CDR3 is TGCGCCAGCAGTTCGGGCGGGGGTGACTATGGCTACACCTTC.

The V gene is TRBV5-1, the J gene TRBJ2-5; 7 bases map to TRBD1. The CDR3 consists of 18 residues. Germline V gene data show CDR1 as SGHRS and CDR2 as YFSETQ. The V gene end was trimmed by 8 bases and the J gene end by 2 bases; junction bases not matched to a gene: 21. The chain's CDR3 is CASSEVKGALLIQETQYF. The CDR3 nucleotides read TGCGCCAGTTCCGAAGTGAAGGGGGCACTTCTGATTCAAGAGACCCAGTACTTC.

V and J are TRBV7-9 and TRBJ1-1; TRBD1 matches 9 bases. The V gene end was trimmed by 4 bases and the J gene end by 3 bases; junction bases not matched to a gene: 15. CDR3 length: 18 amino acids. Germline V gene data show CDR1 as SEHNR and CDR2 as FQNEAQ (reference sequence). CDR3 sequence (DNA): TGTGCCAGCAGCTGGCTAGGTGGGACAGGGCTAATCTACACTGAAGCTTTCTTT. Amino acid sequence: CASSWLGGTGLIYTEAFF.

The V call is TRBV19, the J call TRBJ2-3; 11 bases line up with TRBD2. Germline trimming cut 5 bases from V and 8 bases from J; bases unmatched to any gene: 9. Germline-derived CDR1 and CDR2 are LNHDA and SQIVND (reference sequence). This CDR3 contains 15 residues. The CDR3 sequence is CASSPGTSGYLTQYF. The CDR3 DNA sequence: TGTGCCAGTAGTCCCGGGACTAGCGGATATCTTACGCAGTATTTT.

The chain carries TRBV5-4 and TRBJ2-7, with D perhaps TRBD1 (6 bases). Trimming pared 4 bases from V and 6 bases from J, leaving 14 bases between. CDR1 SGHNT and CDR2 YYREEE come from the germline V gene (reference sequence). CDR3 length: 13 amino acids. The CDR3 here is CASSRRQDGEQYF. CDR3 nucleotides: TGTGCCAGCAGCAGACGACAGGACGGCGAGCAGTACTTC.

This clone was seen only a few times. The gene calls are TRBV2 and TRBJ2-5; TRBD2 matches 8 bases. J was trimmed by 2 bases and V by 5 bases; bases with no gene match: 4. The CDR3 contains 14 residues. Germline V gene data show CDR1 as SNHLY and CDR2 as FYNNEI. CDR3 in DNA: TGTGCCAGCAGTCCCTCTAGCGGGCAAGAGACCCAGTACTTC. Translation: CASSPSSGQETQYF.

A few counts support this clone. The CDR3 sequence is CASSQESRDYEQYF. In nucleotides, the CDR3 is TGCGCCAGCAGCCAAGAATCCAGGGACTACGAGCAGTACTTC. The chain joins TRBV4-1 to TRBJ2-7, with D maybe TRBD1 (5 bases). The germline V gene has CDR1 MGHRA and CDR2 YSYEKL. The length of the CDR3 is 14 residues. Trimming removed 0 bases at V and 3 bases at J, with 9 bases between.